These 12 T cell receptor beta chains were sequenced from one sample in a study of blood T cells in healthy people across ages. A second 7 to 11 cycle PCR used barcoded and J-beta primers. TCRdb redid the calling of the 5' RACE reads with MiXCR, one entry per CDR3 protein. The table lists about 1.5 million distinct CDR3 sequences, approximately 42% of them singletons, with roughly 7.9% in the top ten. Sequenced material: blood. The source of these receptors is a woman in her late teens or twenties in good health.

This clonotype has only a few counts. V is TRBV12-3 or TRBV12-4 and J is TRBJ2-5, with 9 bases identical to TRBD2. The J call may be mistaken, given a closer DNA end match to TRBJ2-7. CDR3 length: 14 amino acids. The CDR3 reads CASSDLAGHYEQYF. CDR3 DNA: TGTGCCAGCAGTGACCTAGCGGGACACTACGAGCAGTACTTC.

This clonotype has only a few counts. The V gene is TRBV3-1, the J gene TRBJ2-5; the D is unclear. The CDR3 loop spans 12 amino acids. Germline-derived CDR1 and CDR2 are LGHDT and YNNKEL (reference sequence). The V end lost 4 bases, the J end lost 10 bases, and 13 bases lay between the germline ends. CDR3 DNA sequence: TGTGCCAGCAGCCCATTTAAGCTCGACCAGTACTTC. The encoded protein is CASSPFKLDQYF.

The genes are TRBV6-1 and TRBJ1-5; unclear D gene. The CDR3 consists of 13 residues. Germline CDR1 is MNHNS and CDR2 is SASEGT. V lost 2 bases, J lost 11 bases, and 13 bases lay in between. In nucleotides, the CDR3 is TGTGCCAGCAGTGAACAGGTAGGAGGTACCCAGCATTTT. Protein product: CASSEQVGGTQHF.

The CDR3 coding sequence is TGTGCCACCAGCAGAGATCGGACAGGGTCAGGTTACGAGCAGTACTTC. This translates into CATSRDRTGSGYEQYF. The V and J genes are TRBV15 and TRBJ2-4; 8 nucleotides match TRBD1. TRBJ2-7 explains the end of the DNA better; the J call may be wrong. This CDR3 has 16 residues. The germline CDR1 and CDR2 sequences are LNHNV and YYDKDF (reference sequence).

The chain employs TRBV25-1 and TRBJ2-5, with unresolved D. The V end lost 3 bases, the J end lost 11 bases, and 13 bases lay between the germline ends. Germline V gene data show CDR1 as MGHDK and CDR2 as SYGVNS. This CDR3 contains 12 residues. The CDR3 loop is CASSEGFDEQYF. DNA for the CDR3: TGTGCCAGCAGTGAGGGGTTCGATGAGCAGTACTTC.

The chain joins TRBV5-1 to TRBJ2-7; 7 bases agree with TRBD1. The CDR3 is 16 amino acids. In germline, CDR1 is SGHRS, CDR2 YFSETQ. V was clipped by 4 bases and J by 4 bases; unmatched bases: 14. This CDR3 is CASSNGRDSHWYEQYF. CDR3 nucleotides: TGCGCCAGCAGCAATGGAAGGGACAGCCATTGGTACGAGCAGTACTTC.

The genes are TRBV5-1 and TRBJ2-3; D possibly corresponds to TRBD2 (5 bases). The V end was cut by 0 bases, the J end by 4 bases, with 9 bases between. This CDR3 is 14 amino acids long. From germline, CDR1 is SGHRS and CDR2 YFSETQ. DNA of the CDR3: TGCGCCAGCAGCTTGGGGGAGTTCTCAGATACGCAGTATTTT. Its protein is CASSLGEFSDTQYF.

The chain has TRBV4-2 and TRBJ2-2; D possibly corresponds to TRBD1 (6 bases). Per germline, CDR1 LGHNA and CDR2 YNFKEQ. The CDR3 contains 16 residues. V lost 3 bases and J lost 0, with 11 bases in between. The CDR3 region has the DNA TGTGCCAGCAGCCACACAGGGACATCGAACACCGGGGAGCTGTTTTTT. Translating gives CASSHTGTSNTGELFF.

This clonotype has just a few counts. The chain uses TRBV2 and TRBJ2-7; D unresolved. The CDR3 contains 12 residues. The germline gives CDR1 SNHLY, CDR2 FYNNEI. Trimming shortened V by 0 bases and J by 3 bases, and 3 bases separated the two germline ends. CDR3 in amino acids: CASSEASYEQYF. CDR3 nucleotides: TGTGCCAGCAGTGAAGCGAGCTACGAGCAGTACTTC.

The J gene is TRBJ2-1, the V gene TRBV2, with TRBD2 matching 7 bases. CDR1 SNHLY and CDR2 FYNNEI come from the germline V gene. V lost 7 bases to trimming and J lost 7 bases; unmatched junction nucleotides: 13. The CDR3 is 15 amino acids. The CDR3 sequence is CASKGGQRAGNEQFF. The CDR3 DNA follows: TGTGCCAGCAAGGGAGGGCAGCGGGCTGGGAATGAGCAGTTCTTC.

This chain connects TRBV16 to TRBJ2-4, with 10 bases aligning to TRBD1. CDR3 length: 14 amino acids. From germline, CDR1 is KGHSY and CDR2 FQNENV. Trimming removed 8 bases from V and 6 bases from J; junction bases left unmatched: 7. In DNA, the CDR3 is TGTGCCAGCGGCGACAGGGGGCGCGGAAACATTCAGTACTTC. This gives the protein CASGDRGRGNIQYF.

This clonotype has more than one count but fewer than ten. The chain recombines TRBV7-9 with TRBJ2-1, with a tentative D call TRBD2 (5 bases). Trimming pared 11 bases from V and 9 bases from J, leaving 17 bases between. The CDR3 covers 12 residues. The germline V gene has CDR1 SEHNR and CDR2 FQNEAQ (reference sequence). The CDR3 DNA reads TGTGCCGTTACTAGTAAGGAAAGTGAGCAGTTCTTC. Its translation: CAVTSKESEQFF.